This is a list of T cell receptor beta chains from one sample in a study of T cells in Graves' hyperthyroidism and ophthalmopathy. TCRdb itself ran the multiplex PCR reads through MiXCR, one entry per CDR3 protein. The sample lists some 270,000 distinct CDR3 sequences; roughly 13% were seen once. The sequenced sample was blood. The receptors derive from a middle-aged woman with Graves' hyperthyroidism. The CDR3 runs from the conserved cysteine through the conserved F or W. Each record gives: J gene, CDR3 length, V gene, clone size, D gene, CDR3 DNA, CDR3 protein. The D gene is left open where the match is weak. Clone size is stated in some rows and not others, as once, few, many or a class when expanded.

j_gene: TRBJ1-1; len: 14; v_gene: TRBV2; abundance: many; d_gene: TRBD1; CDR3nt: TGTGCCAGCAGTGGCCAGGGGGGGAACACTGAAGCTTTCTTT; CDR3aa: CASSGQGGNTEAFF
j_gene: TRBJ2-1; len: 11; v_gene: TRBV2; abundance: many; d_gene: NA; CDR3nt: TGTGCCAGCAGTACACAAAGTGAGCAGTTCTTC; CDR3aa: CASSTQSEQFF
j_gene: TRBJ2-5; len: 16; v_gene: TRBV28; abundance: many; d_gene: NA; CDR3nt: TGTGCCAGCAGTTTCCGTCGAATAGGGGTGCAAGAGACCCAGTACTTC; CDR3aa: CASSFRRIGVQETQYF
j_gene: TRBJ2-3; len: 14; v_gene: TRBV7-9; abundance: many; d_gene: NA; CDR3nt: TGTGCCAGCAGCTTAAAGGAGGCCGCAGATACGCAGTATTTT; CDR3aa: CASSLKEAADTQYF
j_gene: TRBJ1-1; len: 16; v_gene: TRBV19; abundance: NA; d_gene: NA; CDR3nt: TGTGCCAGTAGTACTGGACCAGGTTGGGCGAACACTGAAGCTTTCTTT; CDR3aa: CASSTGPGWANTEAFF
j_gene: TRBJ1-6; len: 16; v_gene: TRBV4-2; abundance: NA; d_gene: NA; CDR3nt: TGTGCCAGCAGCCAAGAGGTCGGGACGGTTAATTCACCCCTCCACTTT; CDR3aa: CASSQEVGTVNSPLHF
j_gene: TRBJ2-7; len: 16; v_gene: TRBV6-5; abundance: many; d_gene: NA; CDR3nt: TGTGCCAGCAGTTACTCCCCTTTATCCTGGGGCTACGAGCAGTACTTC; CDR3aa: CASSYSPLSWGYEQYF
j_gene: TRBJ1-6; len: 13; v_gene: TRBV30; abundance: few; d_gene: NA; CDR3nt: TGTGCCTTAGCAGACTCCTATAATTCACCCCTCCACTTT; CDR3aa: CALADSYNSPLHF
j_gene: TRBJ2-5; len: 18; v_gene: TRBV28; abundance: NA; d_gene: TRBD2; CDR3nt: TGTGCCAGCTCACCTGCCAGGACTAGCGGCCGCGGGGGGGAGACCCAGTACTTC; CDR3aa: CASSPARTSGRGGETQYF
j_gene: TRBJ2-3; len: 14; v_gene: TRBV29-1; abundance: many; d_gene: TRBD2; CDR3nt: TGCAGCGCGACGGGAGGGCGCCGCACAGATACGCAGTATTTT; CDR3aa: CSATGGRRTDTQYF
j_gene: TRBJ2-1; len: 14; v_gene: TRBV28; abundance: NA; d_gene: NA; CDR3nt: TGTGCCAGCAACCCAGTAAGCTCCTACAATGAGCAGTTCTTC; CDR3aa: CASNPVSSYNEQFF
j_gene: TRBJ1-3; len: 17; v_gene: TRBV4-1; abundance: NA; d_gene: NA; CDR3nt: TGCGCCAGCAGCCAAGGCCCGCCGCGCAGCTCTGGAAACACCATATATTTT; CDR3aa: CASSQGPPRSSGNTIYF
j_gene: TRBJ2-7; len: 12; v_gene: TRBV13; abundance: many; d_gene: NA; CDR3nt: TGTGCCAGCAGCTTAGGCCCCGGGGAGCAGTACTTC; CDR3aa: CASSLGPGEQYF
j_gene: TRBJ1-2; len: 15; v_gene: TRBV6-1; abundance: many; d_gene: TRBD1; CDR3nt: TGTGCCAGCAGTTGGGGACAGGGAAAAAACGATGGCTACACCTTC; CDR3aa: CASSWGQGKNDGYTF
j_gene: TRBJ2-4; len: 14; v_gene: TRBV7-2; abundance: many; d_gene: TRBD1; CDR3nt: TGTGCCAGCAGCTACCGGGACAGACAAAACATTCAGTACTTC; CDR3aa: CASSYRDRQNIQYF
j_gene: TRBJ2-3; len: 16; v_gene: TRBV7-2; abundance: NA; d_gene: TRBD2; CDR3nt: TGTGCCAGCAGCGGGGGGGGGCGGGGGGGGGGAGATACGCAGTATTTT; CDR3aa: CASSGGGRGGGDTQYF
j_gene: TRBJ2-3; len: 16; v_gene: TRBV7-3; abundance: few; d_gene: NA; CDR3nt: TGTGCCAGCAGCCCAGGCATCCAGGGGCGGACAGATACGCAGTATTTT; CDR3aa: CASSPGIQGRTDTQYF
j_gene: TRBJ2-7; len: 16; v_gene: TRBV19; abundance: many; d_gene: NA; CDR3nt: TGTGCCAGTAGACCTAAGCCTTCTAGCGCCGTCTACGAGCAGTACTTC; CDR3aa: CASRPKPSSAVYEQYF
j_gene: TRBJ2-2; len: 13; v_gene: TRBV2; abundance: many; d_gene: NA; CDR3nt: TGTGCCAGCAGTGGATCCTCCACCGGGGAGCTGTTTTTT; CDR3aa: CASSGSSTGELFF
j_gene: TRBJ2-3; len: 16; v_gene: TRBV6-4; abundance: few; d_gene: TRBD2; CDR3nt: TGTGCCAGCAGTGACTCGGCTAGCGGGAGACCTAATACGCAGTATTTT; CDR3aa: CASSDSASGRPNTQYF
j_gene: TRBJ2-6; len: 17; v_gene: TRBV5-6; abundance: few; d_gene: TRBD1; CDR3nt: TGTGCCAGCAGTCCCACAGGGGGCGCCTTTGGGGCCAACGTCCTGACTTTC; CDR3aa: CASSPTGGAFGANVLTF
j_gene: TRBJ1-5; len: 15; v_gene: TRBV10-3; abundance: NA; d_gene: NA; CDR3nt: TGTGCCATCAGTGAGATAAAGGGGCAAGGTCAGCCCCAGCATTTT; CDR3aa: CAISEIKGQGQPQHF
j_gene: TRBJ1-5; len: 13; v_gene: TRBV6-4; abundance: few; d_gene: NA; CDR3nt: TGTGCCAGCAGTGACTCGAGTTGGGGACCCCAGCATTTT; CDR3aa: CASSDSSWGPQHF
j_gene: TRBJ2-1; len: 18; v_gene: TRBV5-1; abundance: once; d_gene: TRBD1; CDR3nt: TGCGCCAGCAGCTTCGGGACAGGGGGAACAGGGTCCTACAATGAGCAGTTCTTC; CDR3aa: CASSFGTGGTGSYNEQFF
j_gene: TRBJ2-1; len: 16; v_gene: TRBV4-2; abundance: NA; d_gene: TRBD2; CDR3nt: TGTGCCAGCAGCCAAGGACCTAGCGGAGACTACAATGAGCAGTTCTTC; CDR3aa: CASSQGPSGDYNEQFF
j_gene: TRBJ1-5; len: 15; v_gene: TRBV15; abundance: NA; d_gene: NA; CDR3nt: TGTGCCACCAGCGGTGTATTAGGGAGCAATCAGCCCCAGCATTTT; CDR3aa: CATSGVLGSNQPQHF
j_gene: TRBJ2-5; len: 16; v_gene: TRBV20-1; abundance: NA; d_gene: NA; CDR3nt: TGCAGTGCTAGAGATCTAGGTGGGAGGGGGTCAGAGACCCAGTACTTC; CDR3aa: CSARDLGGRGSETQYF
j_gene: TRBJ2-5; len: 15; v_gene: TRBV6-1; abundance: many; d_gene: NA; CDR3nt: TGTGCCAGCAGTGTATCAGGGGCCCTCCAAGAGACCCAGTACTTC; CDR3aa: CASSVSGALQETQYF
j_gene: TRBJ2-4; len: 15; v_gene: TRBV20-1; abundance: NA; d_gene: TRBD1; CDR3nt: TGCAGTGCTCCCTCTCCCGGACAGGGAACGAACATTCAGTACTTC; CDR3aa: CSAPSPGQGTNIQYF
j_gene: TRBJ1-4; len: 15; v_gene: TRBV6-1; abundance: NA; d_gene: NA; CDR3nt: TGTGCCAGCAGTGAAGCCGGGGGGAGTGGTGAAAAACTGTTTTTT; CDR3aa: CASSEAGGSGEKLFF
j_gene: TRBJ2-1; len: 14; v_gene: TRBV2; abundance: many; d_gene: NA; CDR3nt: TGTGCCAGCAGTGAATCCAGGGGAGGCAATGAGCAGTTCTTC; CDR3aa: CASSESRGGNEQFF
j_gene: TRBJ2-1; len: 18; v_gene: TRBV7-2; abundance: few; d_gene: TRBD1; CDR3nt: TGTGCCAGCAGCCCGAGAGGGGTTGGGACAGGGATATACAATGAGCAGTTCTTC; CDR3aa: CASSPRGVGTGIYNEQFF
j_gene: TRBJ2-3; len: 17; v_gene: TRBV7-9; abundance: many; d_gene: NA; CDR3nt: TGTGCCAGCAGCCCCGGCGAAGGGGCTTACGTCACAGATACGCAGTATTTT; CDR3aa: CASSPGEGAYVTDTQYF
j_gene: TRBJ2-5; len: 15; v_gene: TRBV3-1; abundance: NA; d_gene: NA; CDR3nt: TGTGCCAGCAGCCAAGTCTACGGGAGCGGAGAGACCCAGTACTTC; CDR3aa: CASSQVYGSGETQYF
j_gene: TRBJ2-3; len: 14; v_gene: TRBV29-1; abundance: many; d_gene: TRBD1; CDR3nt: TGCAGCGCCCAGGCGGGACAGGGACCAGATACGCAGTATTTT; CDR3aa: CSAQAGQGPDTQYF
j_gene: TRBJ1-2; len: 14; v_gene: TRBV7-2; abundance: many; d_gene: NA; CDR3nt: TGTGCCAGCAGCTTAGTGTCCGCAGGGCATGGCTACACCTTC; CDR3aa: CASSLVSAGHGYTF
j_gene: TRBJ2-7; len: 15; v_gene: TRBV2; abundance: many; d_gene: NA; CDR3nt: TGTGCCAGCAGCTTCGGACTTCGGTTAGGAAACGAGCAGTACTTC; CDR3aa: CASSFGLRLGNEQYF
j_gene: TRBJ2-1; len: 16; v_gene: TRBV9; abundance: few; d_gene: TRBD1; CDR3nt: TGTGCCAGCAGCGTACGTTGGGACAGACTATACAATGAGCAGTTCTTC; CDR3aa: CASSVRWDRLYNEQFF
j_gene: TRBJ1-5; len: 17; v_gene: TRBV6-1; abundance: few; d_gene: TRBD1; CDR3nt: TGTGCCAGCAGGGATCGACAGGGGGCGCCGAGCAATCAGCCCCAGCATTTT; CDR3aa: CASRDRQGAPSNQPQHF
j_gene: TRBJ1-5; len: 14; v_gene: TRBV27; abundance: NA; d_gene: NA; CDR3nt: TGTGCCAGCAGTTTAGGGGCAGGAGATCAGCCCCAGCATTTT; CDR3aa: CASSLGAGDQPQHF